This is a list of T cell receptor beta chains from one sample in a study of T cells in Graves' hyperthyroidism and ophthalmopathy. TCRdb ran MiXCR on the multiplex PCR reads and lists one entry per CDR3 protein. The sample lists more than 300,000 distinct CDR3 sequences, approximately 14% occurring once. Material for sequencing was blood. The source of these receptors is a woman in her 30s with Graves' ophthalmopathy. Each CDR3 is given with its conserved first and last residue. D genes are given only for firm matches. Size is omitted from some rows. Given values are once, few, many or a class for expanded clones.

v_gene: TRBV4-2; d_gene: NA; abundance: many; j_gene: TRBJ2-7; len: 14; CDR3nt: TGTGCCAGCAGCCAAGGAGGAAGGGGATACGAGCAGTACTTC; CDR3aa: CASSQGGRGYEQYF
v_gene: TRBV20-1; d_gene: NA; abundance: many; j_gene: TRBJ1-1; len: 12; CDR3nt: TGCAGTGCTCGAGGAATTGAGTTCGAAGCTTTCTTT; CDR3aa: CSARGIEFEAFF
v_gene: TRBV6-1; d_gene: NA; abundance: many; j_gene: TRBJ2-7; len: 12; CDR3nt: TGTGCCAGCAGGAGGATGTCCTACGAGCAGTACTTC; CDR3aa: CASRRMSYEQYF
v_gene: TRBV7-6; d_gene: NA; abundance: many; j_gene: TRBJ1-5; len: 16; CDR3nt: TGTGCCAGCAGCTTAGGACTTGGAGGTAGCAATCAGCCCCAGCATTTT; CDR3aa: CASSLGLGGSNQPQHF
v_gene: TRBV12-3/TRBV12-4; d_gene: NA; abundance: many; j_gene: TRBJ1-1; len: 16; CDR3nt: TGTGCCAGCAGTTTAGGCGGGAGAGGCCCGAACACTGAAGCTTTCTTT; CDR3aa: CASSLGGRGPNTEAFF
v_gene: TRBV5-6; d_gene: NA; abundance: NA; j_gene: TRBJ1-2; len: 15; CDR3nt: TGTGCCAGCAGCTTGAACGGACAGCATTCCTATGGCTACACCTTC; CDR3aa: CASSLNGQHSYGYTF
v_gene: TRBV20-1; d_gene: NA; abundance: NA; j_gene: TRBJ1-3; len: 17; CDR3nt: TGCAGTGCTAGAGGTCGAGTGGGGGCCTTCTCTGGAAACACCATATATTTT; CDR3aa: CSARGRVGAFSGNTIYF
v_gene: TRBV4-1; d_gene: NA; abundance: NA; j_gene: TRBJ2-3; len: 14; CDR3nt: TGCGCCAGCAGGCCACTAGCCAGCTCAGATACGCAGTATTTT; CDR3aa: CASRPLASSDTQYF
v_gene: TRBV20-1; d_gene: NA; abundance: few; j_gene: TRBJ2-1; len: 13; CDR3nt: TGCAGTGCTACGACTCATCTTGTTAATGAGCAGTTCTTC; CDR3aa: CSATTHLVNEQFF
v_gene: TRBV6-1; d_gene: NA; abundance: few; j_gene: TRBJ1-5; len: 13; CDR3nt: TGTGCCAGCAGTGAACAGGAAGGACAGCCCCAGCATTTT; CDR3aa: CASSEQEGQPQHF
v_gene: TRBV5-6; d_gene: NA; abundance: NA; j_gene: TRBJ1-6; len: 12; CDR3nt: TGTGCCAGCAGCCGTCGAGGGACACTACTCCACTTT; CDR3aa: CASSRRGTLLHF
v_gene: TRBV7-9; d_gene: NA; abundance: many; j_gene: TRBJ2-7; len: 13; CDR3nt: TGTGCCACGAGGGCCTCTTCTTCCTACGAGCAGTACTTC; CDR3aa: CATRASSSYEQYF
v_gene: TRBV7-8; d_gene: NA; abundance: many; j_gene: TRBJ1-2; len: 12; CDR3nt: TGTGCCAGCAGCCCGGACGGCTATGGCTACACCTTC; CDR3aa: CASSPDGYGYTF
v_gene: TRBV19; d_gene: TRBD1; abundance: NA; j_gene: TRBJ1-6; len: 13; CDR3nt: TGTGCCAGTAGGACAGGGGTAAATTCACCCCTCCACTTT; CDR3aa: CASRTGVNSPLHF
v_gene: TRBV15; d_gene: NA; abundance: NA; j_gene: TRBJ1-2; len: 14; CDR3nt: TGTGCCACCAGCAGAGTAGTAGGGGATTTTGTCTACACCTTC; CDR3aa: CATSRVVGDFVYTF
v_gene: TRBV6-1; d_gene: NA; abundance: many; j_gene: TRBJ1-5; len: 16; CDR3nt: TGTGCCAGCAGGGTAGACAGGTTCGCACTAAATCAGCCCCAGCATTTT; CDR3aa: CASRVDRFALNQPQHF
v_gene: TRBV2; d_gene: NA; abundance: NA; j_gene: TRBJ1-2; len: 13; CDR3nt: TGTGCCAGCAATCAGATAACTAACTATGGCTACACCTTC; CDR3aa: CASNQITNYGYTF
v_gene: TRBV12-3/TRBV12-4; d_gene: NA; abundance: many; j_gene: TRBJ1-4; len: 14; CDR3nt: TGTGCCAGCGGTGGGGGTGCAACTAATGAAAAACTGTTTTTT; CDR3aa: CASGGGATNEKLFF
v_gene: TRBV2; d_gene: NA; abundance: many; j_gene: TRBJ2-1; len: 12; CDR3nt: TGTGCCAGTACTGGACGGTACAATGAGCAGTTCTTC; CDR3aa: CASTGRYNEQFF
v_gene: TRBV10-3; d_gene: NA; abundance: many; j_gene: TRBJ1-1; len: 15; CDR3nt: TGTGCCTCCGGCCCCCCCAGGGTCGCGGACACTGAAGCTTTCTTT; CDR3aa: CASGPPRVADTEAFF
v_gene: TRBV28; d_gene: NA; abundance: many; j_gene: TRBJ2-3; len: 17; CDR3nt: TGTGCCAGCAGTTTATCTTGGGGGGTAATAAGAACAGATACGCAGTATTTT; CDR3aa: CASSLSWGVIRTDTQYF
v_gene: TRBV12-3/TRBV12-4; d_gene: TRBD1; abundance: NA; j_gene: TRBJ2-7; len: 15; CDR3nt: TGTGCCAGCAGTCCGGACAGGGACCGAACCTACGAGCAGTACTTC; CDR3aa: CASSPDRDRTYEQYF
v_gene: TRBV7-9; d_gene: NA; abundance: few; j_gene: TRBJ1-4; len: 16; CDR3nt: TGTGCCAGCAGCTGGCCGGGACTGCCAACTAATGAAAAACTGTTTTTT; CDR3aa: CASSWPGLPTNEKLFF
v_gene: TRBV7-2; d_gene: NA; abundance: many; j_gene: TRBJ2-1; len: 14; CDR3nt: TGTGCCAGCAGCCCTAGGGGTTTCTACAATGAGCAGTTCTTC; CDR3aa: CASSPRGFYNEQFF
v_gene: TRBV28; d_gene: TRBD1; abundance: many; j_gene: TRBJ2-3; len: 16; CDR3nt: TGTGCCAGCAGTCCACGACAGGGTTGGGGGACAGATACGCAGTATTTT; CDR3aa: CASSPRQGWGTDTQYF